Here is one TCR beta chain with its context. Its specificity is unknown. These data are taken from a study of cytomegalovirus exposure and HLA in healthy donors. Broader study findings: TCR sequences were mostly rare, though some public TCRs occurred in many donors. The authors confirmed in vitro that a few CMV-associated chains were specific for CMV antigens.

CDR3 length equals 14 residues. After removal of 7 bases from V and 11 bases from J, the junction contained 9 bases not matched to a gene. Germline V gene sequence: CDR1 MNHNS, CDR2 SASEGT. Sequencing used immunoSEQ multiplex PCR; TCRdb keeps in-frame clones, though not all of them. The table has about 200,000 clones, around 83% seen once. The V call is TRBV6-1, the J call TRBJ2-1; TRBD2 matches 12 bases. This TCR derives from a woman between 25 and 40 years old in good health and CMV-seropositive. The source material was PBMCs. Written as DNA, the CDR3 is TGTGCCAGCACCTTGACTAGCGGGAGCACCAAGCAGTTCTTC. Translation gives CASTLTSGSTKQFF.